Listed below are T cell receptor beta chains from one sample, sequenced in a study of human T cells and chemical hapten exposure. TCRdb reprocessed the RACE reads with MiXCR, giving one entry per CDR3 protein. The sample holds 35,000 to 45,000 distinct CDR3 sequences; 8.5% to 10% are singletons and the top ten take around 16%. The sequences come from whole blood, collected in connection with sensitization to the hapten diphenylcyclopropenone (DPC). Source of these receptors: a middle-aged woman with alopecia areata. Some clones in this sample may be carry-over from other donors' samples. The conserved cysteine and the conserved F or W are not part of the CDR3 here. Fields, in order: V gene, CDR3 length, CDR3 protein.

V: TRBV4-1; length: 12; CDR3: ASSLPGPRHEQY
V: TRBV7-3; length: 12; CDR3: ASSSGQGANLQY
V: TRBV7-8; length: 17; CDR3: ASSFDRATLSSYNSPLH
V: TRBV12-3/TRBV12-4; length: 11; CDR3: ASRVGGNSPLH
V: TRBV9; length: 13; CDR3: ASSVVGRASDEQF
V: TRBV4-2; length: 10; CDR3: ASSHRDNEQF
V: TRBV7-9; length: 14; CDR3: ASSLMKRGIYNEQF
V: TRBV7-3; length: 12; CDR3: ASSPLAGGTEAF
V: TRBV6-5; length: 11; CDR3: ASSYLDEPPYT
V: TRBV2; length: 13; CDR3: ASSKDLGGNQPQH
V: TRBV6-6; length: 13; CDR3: ATWESGAAGREQY
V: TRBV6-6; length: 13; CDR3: ASSPGQGFSYEQY
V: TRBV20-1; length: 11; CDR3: SARGDNNQPQH
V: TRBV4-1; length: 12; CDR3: ASSPSREPYGYT
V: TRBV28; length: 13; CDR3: ASSSSGDGHYEQY
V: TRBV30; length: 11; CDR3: AWSVLSSAEAF
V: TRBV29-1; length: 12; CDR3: SVKTGTGGREQY
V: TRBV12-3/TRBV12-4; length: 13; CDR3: ASSFSGGGTDTQY
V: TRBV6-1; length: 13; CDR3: ASETSGGRADEQF
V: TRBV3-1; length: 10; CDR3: ASSQFGQPQH
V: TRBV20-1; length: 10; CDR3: SAKQVVDEQF
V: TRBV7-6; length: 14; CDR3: ASSLIGEGKNEKLF
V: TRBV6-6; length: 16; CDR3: ASSYSSWDRSSNQPQH
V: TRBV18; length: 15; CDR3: ASSRPGLAFATGELF
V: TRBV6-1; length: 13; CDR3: ASSEQGGGAYEQY